This is a list of T cell receptor beta chains from one sample in a study of PD-L1 blockade in urothelial cancer. TCRdb's copy holds only in-frame clones and misses some; the assay was immunoSEQ multiplex PCR. The repertoire holds about 24,000 clones, around 88% seen once, with roughly 3.2% in the top ten. The starting material was PBMCs, obtained around atezolizumab (anti-PD-L1) treatment. These TCRs come from a man aged 50-60 years with urothelial cancer. Each CDR3 is given with its conserved first and last residue. A D gene is named only where the DNA matches it firmly. Only some rows state a clone size, as once, few, many or a class for expanded clones.

clone size	D gene	J gene	V gene	CDR3 protein	CDR3 DNA
.	.	TRBJ1-2	TRBV28	CASKSISGLAYGYTF	TGTGCCAGCAAATCCATATCAGGGTTAGCCTATGGCTACACCTTC
.	TRBD2	TRBJ2-7	TRBV7-9	CASSDAGLAYEQYF	TGTGCCAGCAGCGATGCGGGACTAGCCTACGAGCAGTACTTC
once	.	TRBJ1-6	TRBV5-4	CASSLEGRWHSPLHF	TGTGCCAGCAGCTTGGAAGGGAGGTGGCATTCACCCCTCCACTTT
.	TRBD2	TRBJ2-3	TRBV6-1	CASSEPGSGRADTQYF	TGTGCCAGCAGTGAACCTGGTAGCGGGAGGGCAGATACGCAGTATTTT
few	TRBD1	TRBJ1-1	TRBV10-3	CAISNPQGAPTEAFF	TGTGCCATCAGTAATCCACAGGGGGCGCCCACTGAAGCTTTCTTT
.	.	TRBJ1-5	TRBV11-2	CASSFGRGSNQPQHF	TGTGCCAGCAGCTTCGGGAGAGGGAGCAATCAGCCCCAGCATTTT
.	TRBD1	TRBJ2-1	TRBV15	CATSRGRQGRNEQFF	TGTGCCACCAGCAGAGGAAGACAGGGTCGTAATGAGCAGTTCTTC
.	TRBD1	TRBJ1-2	TRBV11-2	CASSPRTGGNYGYTF	TGTGCCAGCAGCCCCCGGACAGGGGGAAACTATGGCTACACCTTC
.	TRBD1	TRBJ2-7	TRBV5-4	CASSQNDRGFPYEQYF	TGTGCCAGCAGCCAGAACGACAGGGGGTTTCCCTACGAGCAGTACTTC
.	.	TRBJ2-1	TRBV11-2	CASSLEFRAGQFF	TGTGCCAGCAGCTTAGAGTTCAGGGCCGGGCAGTTCTTC
.	TRBD2	TRBJ2-7	TRBV7-2	CASSSGGAGGTYEQYF	TGTGCCAGCAGCTCCGGGGGGGCAGGTGGTACCTACGAGCAGTACTTC
once	TRBD1	TRBJ2-3	TRBV6-1	CASSELDRGRDTQYF	TGTGCCAGCAGTGAACTTGACAGGGGGCGGGATACGCAGTATTTT
.	TRBD2	TRBJ2-2	TRBV27	CATRGGPNTGELFF	TGTGCCACAAGGGGAGGGCCGAACACCGGGGAGCTGTTTTTT
.	.	TRBJ1-1	TRBV27	CASYLRGGRGTEAFF	TGTGCCAGCTACCTCCGGGGGGGGAGGGGCACTGAAGCTTTCTTT
once	.	TRBJ2-1	TRBV13	CASSLGGGGYGYNEQFF	TGTGCCAGCAGCTTAGGCGGTGGCGGGTACGGCTACAATGAGCAGTTCTTC
.	TRBD2	TRBJ2-1	TRBV7-9	CASSLGLAGGNEQFF	TGTGCCAGCAGCTTAGGGCTAGCGGGGGGGAATGAGCAGTTCTTC
.	.	TRBJ2-1	TRBV27	CASSVAAIYNEQFF	TGTGCCAGCAGTGTGGCGGCTATTTACAATGAGCAGTTCTTC
.	.	TRBJ2-1	TRBV7-9	CASSQGQILRAGENEQFF	TGTGCCAGCAGCCAAGGACAGATCCTGAGGGCCGGGGAGAATGAGCAGTTCTTC
few	.	TRBJ1-1	TRBV5-1	CASSWGQMNTEAFF	TGCGCCAGCAGCTGGGGACAAATGAACACTGAAGCTTTCTTT
.	.	TRBJ2-1	TRBV7-2	CASTLGQFLYNEQFF	TGTGCCAGCACCTTAGGACAATTCCTTTACAATGAGCAGTTCTTC
.	.	TRBJ2-3	TRBV6-4	CASSEGGAADTQYF	TGTGCCAGCAGTGAGGGCGGGGCAGCAGATACGCAGTATTTT
.	TRBD2	TRBJ2-1	TRBV7-9	CASSLASAGGSYNEQFF	TGTGCCAGCAGCTTAGCCTCAGCGGGAGGGTCCTACAATGAGCAGTTCTTC
.	TRBD1	TRBJ2-5	TRBV5-1	CASSGGTGQETQYF	TGCGCCAGCAGCGGGGGGACAGGCCAAGAGACCCAGTACTTC
.	.	TRBJ2-3	TRBV2	CASSEPLAGPLQYF	TGTGCCAGCAGTGAACCTCTTGCGGGGCCTTTGCAGTATTTT
.	.	TRBJ2-7	TRBV7-9	CASSSRDSFSYEQYF	TGTGCCAGCAGCTCACGCGACTCCTTCTCCTACGAGCAGTACTTC
.	.	TRBJ2-2	TRBV9	CASSAGQNTGELFF	TGTGCCAGCAGCGCCGGACAGAACACCGGGGAGCTGTTTTTT
.	.	TRBJ2-7	TRBV7-8	CASSYRDGGIYEQYF	TGTGCCAGCAGTTACCGGGACGGAGGGATCTACGAGCAGTACTTC
.	.	TRBJ2-3	TRBV6-6	CASSYSAVVTDTQYF	TGTGCCAGCAGTTACTCAGCCGTGGTGACAGATACGCAGTATTTT
.	.	TRBJ2-3	TRBV28	CASSSTHGGTDTQYF	TGTGCCAGCAGTTCGACCCACGGGGGCACAGATACGCAGTATTTT
.	TRBD1	TRBJ2-2	TRBV27	CASSFGQGAYTGELFF	TGTGCCAGCAGTTTCGGACAGGGGGCCTACACCGGGGAGCTGTTTTTT
.	TRBD2	TRBJ2-7	TRBV6-5	CASSLAGTSPYEQYF	TGTGCCAGCAGTTTGGCCGGGACTAGCCCCTACGAGCAGTACTTC
.	.	TRBJ1-5	TRBV9	CASSVDLSNQPQHF	TGTGCCAGCAGCGTAGATCTCAGCAATCAGCCCCAGCATTTT
.	.	TRBJ2-5	TRBV5-1	CASSLGGPAETQYF	TGCGCCAGCAGCTTGGGGGGGCCGGCGGAGACCCAGTACTTC
.	TRBD1	TRBJ2-2	TRBV2	CASNLQGALSVPGELFF	TGTGCCAGCAATCTCCAGGGGGCTTTATCTGTCCCCGGGGAGCTGTTTTTT
.	.	TRBJ1-4	TRBV28	CASSRGRGNEKLFF	TGTGCCAGCAGTCGGGGGAGGGGTAATGAAAAACTGTTTTTT
few	.	TRBJ1-3	TRBV5-1	CASSPGGGAKGTIYF	TGCGCCAGCAGCCCAGGTGGGGGGGCGAAGGGCACCATATATTTT
.	.	TRBJ2-2	TRBV7-9	CASSLSGVVIGGELFF	TGTGCCAGCAGCTTATCGGGGGTAGTGATCGGCGGGGAGCTGTTTTTT
.	TRBD2	TRBJ2-5	TRBV28	CASSLGGGRWETQYF	TGTGCCAGCAGTTTGGGGGGAGGGCGGTGGGAGACCCAGTACTTC
.	.	TRBJ1-1	TRBV11-2	CASSSGWNTEAFF	TGTGCCAGCAGCTCAGGGTGGAACACTGAAGCTTTCTTT
.	TRBD2	TRBJ2-1	TRBV19	CASHESGGRQFF	TGTGCCAGCCATGAGAGCGGGGGGCGTCAGTTCTTC
.	.	TRBJ2-6	TRBV6-6	CASSSDSSGANVLTF	TGTGCCAGCAGTTCGGACAGCTCTGGGGCCAACGTCCTGACTTTC
.	TRBD2	TRBJ2-5	TRBV27	CASSLSLAGGRQTQYF	TGTGCCAGCAGTTTATCGCTAGCGGGGGGCCGACAGACCCAGTACTTC
.	TRBD1	TRBJ2-3	TRBV7-9	CASSYRDRDTDTQYF	TGTGCCAGCAGCTACCGGGACAGGGACACAGATACGCAGTATTTT
few	TRBD1	TRBJ1-3	TRBV28	CASSFVGGNGNTIYF	TGTGCCAGCAGTTTTGTAGGGGGCAATGGAAACACCATATATTTT
few	TRBD2	TRBJ2-1	TRBV4-3	CASSPGTSGGNEQFF	TGCGCCAGCAGCCCTGGGACTAGCGGGGGCAATGAGCAGTTCTTC